This T cell receptor beta chain stems from a study of glioma-infiltrating T cells. In its sample, this clonotype is medium-sized. No antigen is known for it. This CDR3 region has 15 residues. The J segment lost 0 bases and the V segment lost 6 bases, leaving 7 bases of the junction unmatched. The germline gives CDR1 MNHNS, CDR2 SASEGT. Study-level findings and limits: Gliomas, especially low-grade, showed above-expected tissue-blood divergence; non-neoplastic patients showed below. Tissue and blood shared very few CDR3 sequences.

Using RNA template, CDR3s of TCR alpha and beta were amplified with iRepertoire arm-PCR. Input was 100-400 ng of tissue mRNA or PBMC total RNA. TCRdb reprocessed the multiplex PCR reads via MiXCR and lists one record per CDR3 protein. Of around 20,000 distinct CDR3 sequences in the sample, 20% to 25% were seen once. The chain recombines TRBV6-1 with TRBJ1-1; 7 nucleotides line up with TRBD1. The sequenced sample was glioma tissue, nonneoplastic brain tissue, or PBMCs (not recorded which). The clonotype was recovered from a human donor with low-grade glioma or glioblastoma, undergoing nonglioma brain surgery, or in good health (not recorded which). CDR3 DNA sequence: TGTGCCAGCAGAAGGGGACAGTCCATGAACACTGAAGCTTTCTTT. Translation: CASRRGQSMNTEAFF.